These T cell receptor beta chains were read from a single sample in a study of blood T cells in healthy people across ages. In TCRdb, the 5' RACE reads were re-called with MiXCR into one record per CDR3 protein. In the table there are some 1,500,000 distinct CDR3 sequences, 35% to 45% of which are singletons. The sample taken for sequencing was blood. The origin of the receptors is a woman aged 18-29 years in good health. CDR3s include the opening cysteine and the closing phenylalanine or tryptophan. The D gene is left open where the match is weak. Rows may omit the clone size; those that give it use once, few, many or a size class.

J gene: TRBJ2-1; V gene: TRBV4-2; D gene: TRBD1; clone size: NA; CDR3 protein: CASSQALGTAQFF; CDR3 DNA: TGTGCCAGCAGCCAAGCTTTAGGGACAGCGCAGTTCTTC
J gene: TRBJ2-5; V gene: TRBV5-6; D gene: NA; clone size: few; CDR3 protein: CASTGGFLEETQYF; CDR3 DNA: TGTGCCAGCACCGGGGGCTTCCTAGAAGAGACCCAGTACTTC
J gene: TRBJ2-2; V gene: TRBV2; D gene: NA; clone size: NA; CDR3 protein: CAGSRAGVNHRVTGELFF; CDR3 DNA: TGTGCCGGCAGCCGGGCAGGGGTAAATCATAGGGTTACCGGGGAGCTGTTTTTT
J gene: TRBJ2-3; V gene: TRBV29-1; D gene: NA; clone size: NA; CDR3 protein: CSVEDKGLVDTQYF; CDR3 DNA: TGCAGCGTTGAAGATAAAGGACTCGTAGATACGCAGTATTTT
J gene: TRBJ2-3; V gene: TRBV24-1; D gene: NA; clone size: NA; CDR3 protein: CAIEDGRTDTQYF; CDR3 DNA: TGTGCCATTGAGGACGGTCGCACAGATACGCAGTATTTT
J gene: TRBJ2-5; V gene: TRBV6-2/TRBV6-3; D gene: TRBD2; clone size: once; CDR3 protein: CASQPGTSGRLDQGTQYF; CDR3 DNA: TGTGCCAGCCAACCCGGGACTAGCGGGAGGTTGGATCAAGGGACCCAGTACTTC
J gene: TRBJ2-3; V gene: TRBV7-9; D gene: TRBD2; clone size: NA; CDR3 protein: CASSLDWVAGVAPQYF; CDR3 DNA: TGTGCCAGCAGCTTAGATTGGGTAGCGGGAGTAGCACCGCAGTATTTT
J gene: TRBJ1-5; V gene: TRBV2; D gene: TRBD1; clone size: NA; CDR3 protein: CASTPGQGYQPQHF; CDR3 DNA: TGTGCCAGCACCCCGGGACAGGGTTATCAGCCCCAGCATTTT
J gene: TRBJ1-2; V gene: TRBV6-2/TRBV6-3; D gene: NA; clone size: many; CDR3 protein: CASSYSQRNGYTF; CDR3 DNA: TGTGCCAGCAGTTACAGCCAGCGGAATGGCTACACCTTC
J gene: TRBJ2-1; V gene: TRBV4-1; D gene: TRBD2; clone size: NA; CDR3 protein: CASSQFLAGGYNEQFF; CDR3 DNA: TGCGCCAGCAGCCAATTCCTAGCGGGAGGGTACAATGAGCAGTTCTTC
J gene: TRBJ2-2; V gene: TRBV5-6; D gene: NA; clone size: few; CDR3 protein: CASSITPEKGELFF; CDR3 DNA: TGTGCCAGCAGCATTACCCCGGAGAAGGGGGAGCTGTTTTTT
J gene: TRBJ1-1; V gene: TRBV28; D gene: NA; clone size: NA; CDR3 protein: CASNLLNTEAFF; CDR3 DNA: TGTGCCAGCAATTTACTGAACACTGAAGCTTTCTTT
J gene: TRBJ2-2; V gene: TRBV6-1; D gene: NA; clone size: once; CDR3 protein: CASRPSGVHTGELFF; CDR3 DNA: TGTGCCAGCAGGCCTTCGGGGGTTCACACCGGGGAGCTGTTTTTT
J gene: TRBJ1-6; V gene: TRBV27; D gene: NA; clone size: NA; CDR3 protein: CASRGGSSPLHF; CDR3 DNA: TGTGCCAGCAGAGGAGGGAGCTCACCCCTCCACTTT
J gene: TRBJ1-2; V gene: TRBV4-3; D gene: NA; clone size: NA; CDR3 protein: CASSQDVGGGNYGYTF; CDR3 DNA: TGCGCCAGCAGCCAAGATGTGGGGGGAGGGAACTATGGCTACACCTTC
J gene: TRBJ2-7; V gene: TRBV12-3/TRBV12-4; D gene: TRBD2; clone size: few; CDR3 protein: CASSFGGRGFEQYF; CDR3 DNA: TGTGCCAGCAGTTTCGGCGGGAGAGGGTTCGAGCAGTACTTC
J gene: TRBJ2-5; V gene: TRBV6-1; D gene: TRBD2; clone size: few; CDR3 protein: CASSDGASGVQETQYF; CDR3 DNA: TGTGCCAGCAGTGATGGGGCTAGCGGGGTGCAAGAGACCCAGTACTTC
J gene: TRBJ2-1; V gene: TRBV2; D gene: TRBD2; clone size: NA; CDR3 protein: CASSSGRWNEQFF; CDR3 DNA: TGTGCCAGCTCTAGCGGGAGATGGAATGAGCAGTTCTTC
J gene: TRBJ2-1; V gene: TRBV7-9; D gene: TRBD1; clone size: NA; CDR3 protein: CASSPRQGVFYNEQFF; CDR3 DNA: TGTGCCAGCAGCCCTAGACAGGGGGTCTTCTACAATGAGCAGTTCTTC
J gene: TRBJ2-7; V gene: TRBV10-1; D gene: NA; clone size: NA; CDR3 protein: CASSRKYRPYEQYF; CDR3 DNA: TGCGCCAGCAGTAGGAAGTACAGGCCCTACGAGCAGTACTTC
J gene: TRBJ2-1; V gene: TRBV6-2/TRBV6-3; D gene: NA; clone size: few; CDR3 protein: CASSYSSGWSSYNEQFF; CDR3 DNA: TGTGCCAGCAGTTACTCGTCGGGATGGAGCTCCTACAATGAGCAGTTCTTC
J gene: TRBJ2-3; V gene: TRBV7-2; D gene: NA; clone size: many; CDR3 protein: CASSSRGDTQYF; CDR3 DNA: TGTGCCAGCAGCTCCCGGGGAGATACGCAGTATTTT
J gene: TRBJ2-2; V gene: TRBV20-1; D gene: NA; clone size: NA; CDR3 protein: CSARDPRGESTGELFF; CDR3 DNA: TGCAGTGCTAGAGATCCCAGGGGCGAGAGCACCGGGGAGCTGTTTTTT
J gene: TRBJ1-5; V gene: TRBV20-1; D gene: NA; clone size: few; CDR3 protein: CSARSGFQPQHF; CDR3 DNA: TGCAGTGCTAGAAGTGGTTTTCAGCCCCAGCATTTT
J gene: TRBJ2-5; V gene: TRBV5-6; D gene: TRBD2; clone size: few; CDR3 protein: CASSFLLTSGAQETQYF; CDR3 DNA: TGTGCCAGCAGCTTTCTTCTGACTAGCGGGGCGCAAGAGACCCAGTACTTC
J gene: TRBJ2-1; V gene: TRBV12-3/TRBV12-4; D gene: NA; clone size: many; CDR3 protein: CASSPPGFGDEQFF; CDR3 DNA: TGTGCCAGCAGTCCCCCCGGTTTTGGCGATGAGCAGTTCTTC
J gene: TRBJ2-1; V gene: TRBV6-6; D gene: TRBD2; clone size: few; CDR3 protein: CASSPTSGGKGEQFF; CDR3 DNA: TGTGCCAGCAGTCCCACTAGCGGGGGCAAGGGTGAGCAGTTCTTC
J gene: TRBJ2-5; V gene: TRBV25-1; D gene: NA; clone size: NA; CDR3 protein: CASSIRGLQETQYF; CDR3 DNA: TGTGCCAGCAGTATACGAGGACTGCAAGAGACCCAGTACTTC
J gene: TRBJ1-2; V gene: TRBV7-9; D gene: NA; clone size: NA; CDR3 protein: CASSPPYGGYTF; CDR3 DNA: TGTGCCAGCAGCCCCCCCTATGGGGGCTACACCTTC
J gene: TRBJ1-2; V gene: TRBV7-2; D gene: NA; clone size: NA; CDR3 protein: CASSLEKTAFYGYTF; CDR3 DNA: TGTGCCAGCAGCTTAGAAAAGACAGCCTTCTATGGCTACACCTTC
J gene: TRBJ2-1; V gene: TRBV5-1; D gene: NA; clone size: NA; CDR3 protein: CASSFGGSQTTYNEQFF; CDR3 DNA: TGCGCCAGCAGCTTTGGGGGTAGCCAAACCACATACAATGAGCAGTTCTTC
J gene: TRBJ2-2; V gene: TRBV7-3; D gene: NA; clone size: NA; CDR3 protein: CASSLKGVPNTGELFF; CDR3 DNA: TGTGCCAGCAGCTTAAAGGGGGTCCCGAACACCGGGGAGCTGTTTTTT
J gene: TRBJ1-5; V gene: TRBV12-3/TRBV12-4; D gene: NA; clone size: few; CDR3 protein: CASTKEGQPQHF; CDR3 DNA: TGTGCCAGCACCAAAGAGGGGCAGCCCCAGCATTTT
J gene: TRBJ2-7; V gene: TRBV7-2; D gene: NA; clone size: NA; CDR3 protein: CASSLALGGRFYEQYF; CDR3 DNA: TGTGCCAGCAGCTTAGCGCTCGGCGGCAGGTTTTACGAGCAGTACTTC
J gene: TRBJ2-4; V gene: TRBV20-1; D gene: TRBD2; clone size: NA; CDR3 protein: CSARGRTSGMAEQYF; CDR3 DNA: TGCAGTGCTAGAGGTCGAACTAGCGGGATGGCTGAGCAGTACTTC
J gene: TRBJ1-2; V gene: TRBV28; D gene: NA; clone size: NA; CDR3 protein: CASTHKGRIYGYTF; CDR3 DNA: TGTGCCAGCACCCACAAGGGACGGATCTATGGCTACACCTTC
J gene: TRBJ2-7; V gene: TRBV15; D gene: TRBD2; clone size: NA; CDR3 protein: CATRAGGTYEQYF; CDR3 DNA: TGTGCCACTCGAGCGGGAGGAACCTACGAGCAGTACTTC
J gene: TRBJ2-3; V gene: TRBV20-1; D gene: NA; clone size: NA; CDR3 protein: CSARRFRTDTQYF; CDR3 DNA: TGCAGTGCTAGGAGGTTCCGCACAGATACGCAGTATTTT
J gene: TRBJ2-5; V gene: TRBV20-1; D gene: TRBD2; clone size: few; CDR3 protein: CSARSTGGLETQYF; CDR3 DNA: TGCAGTGCTCGGTCGACGGGAGGCTTAGAGACCCAGTACTTC